This entry lists 24 T cell receptor beta chains sequenced from one sample in a study of CXCR3-negative and CXCR3-positive naive CD8 T cells (dated by TCRdb to between 2019 and 2020). Sequencing was carried out with a NextSeq 550. The Human TCR Profiling Kit (MiLaboratory) was used to prepare UMI-labeled 5' RACE TRB cDNA libraries. After the reads were reprocessed by TCRdb, one entry was made per CDR3 protein sequence, with no DNA. This specimen's table enumerates about 39,000 distinct CDR3 sequences. The biggest ten clones account for roughly 1.4% of the sample. Sequenced input: naive CXCR3- CD8+ T cells from blood. Read against the paper, the sample's cell subset or site label means: CD45RO-CCR7+CD27+CD95- naive CD8+ T cells lacking CXCR3 (TNR3-). The receptor set was obtained from a human donor in good health. Some clones in this sample may be carry-over from other donors' samples.

The V call is TRBV29-1, the J call TRBJ1-2; TCRdb's D call of TRBD1 is untestable without DNA. Germline loops: CDR1 SQVTM, CDR2 ANQGSEA. CDR3 length: 13 amino acids. The chain's CDR3 is CSVIAGGEDGYTF.

The chain uses TRBV2 and TRBJ2-1; checking the TCRdb D call of TRBD1 is not possible without DNA. Germline values: CDR1 SNHLY, CDR2 FYNNEI. CDR3 length: 15 residues. The CDR3 is CASRSGTGTYNEQFF.

The chain combines TRBV28 with TRBJ2-3; TCRdb selects TRBD2, and the lack of DNA leaves this call unchecked. CDR3 length equals 14 residues. In germline, CDR1 is MDHEN, CDR2 SYDVKM. CDR3 loop: CASSTSGGTDTQYF.

The V and J genes are TRBV2 and TRBJ1-2; TCRdb's D call, TRBD1, is unchecked because there is no DNA. The CDR3 runs to 15 residues. The V gene's germline CDR1 is SNHLY and CDR2 FYNNEI. This CDR3 is CASSSTGTGAYVATF.

CDR3 amino acids: CASRPTSYEQYF. The chain links TRBV11-2 to TRBJ2-7. Germline CDR1 reads SGHAT; CDR2 reads FQNNGV. This CDR3 has 12 amino acids.

J is TRBJ1-1 and V is TRBV5-5; TCRdb names TRBD1, which stays unverified in the absence of DNA. CDR3 length equals 15 residues. The germline V gene has CDR1 SGHKS and CDR2 YYEKEE (reference sequence). The CDR3 reads CASSLRRTENTEAFF.

The genes are TRBV6-6 and TRBJ2-7; TCRdb outputs TRBD1, but without DNA this stays unchecked. Germline V gives CDR1 MNHNY, CDR2 SVGAGI (reference sequence). The CDR3 is 12 residues long. The CDR3 here is CASSPTGSEQYF.

The V gene is TRBV29-1, the J gene TRBJ1-2. The germline V gene has CDR1 SQVTM and CDR2 ANQGSEA. CDR3 length: 12 residues. The CDR3 sequence is CSVVQDNYGYTF.

The genes are TRBV29-1 and TRBJ2-2; TCRdb names TRBD2, which stays unverified in the absence of DNA. The CDR3 is 13 residues long. Germline V gene data show CDR1 as SQVTM and CDR2 as ANQGSEA. CDR3 residues: CSVPSGIGGELFF.

The chain combines TRBV24-1 with TRBJ2-7. Germline assignment: CDR1 KGHDR and CDR2 SFDVKD. The CDR3 is made up of 13 amino acids. CDR3: CATSPRSSYEQYF.

The chain couples TRBV4-2 to TRBJ1-2; TCRdb designates TRBD1, a call that cannot be tested without DNA. The CDR3 has 14 amino acids. Germline CDR1 reads LGHNA; CDR2 reads YNFKEQ. The CDR3 loop is CASSQEWVGVGYTF.

The chain uses TRBV11-2 and TRBJ2-1; as DNA is missing, the TRBD2 call by TCRdb cannot be tested. This CDR3 is built from 17 residues. Germline CDR1 SGHAT, CDR2 FQNNGV. CDR3 sequence reads: CASSPGASGSFYNEQFF.

The chain recombines TRBV5-1 with TRBJ2-5; TCRdb's D gene call, TRBD2, goes unchecked for lack of DNA. Germline V gives CDR1 SGHRS, CDR2 YFSETQ. The CDR3 is 15 residues long. The CDR3 spells CASSLLAGGGETQYF.

V and J are TRBV29-1 and TRBJ2-5. The germline V gene has CDR1 SQVTM and CDR2 ANQGSEA. The CDR3 contains 11 residues. The CDR3 loop is CSVEAWETQYF.

V and J are TRBV7-9 and TRBJ1-3; lacking DNA, the TRBD1 call made by TCRdb goes unchecked. The CDR3 is 15 residues long. CDR1 and CDR2 (germline): SEHNR, FQNEAQ (reference sequence). The CDR3 loop is CASSLHRGPGNTIYF. The complete variable domain, with remaining parts taken from reference TRBV7-9 and TRBJ1-3, reads DTGVSQNPRHKITKRGQNVTFRCDPISEHNRLYWYRQTLGQGPEFLTYFQNEAQLEKSRLLSDRFSAERPKGSFSTLEIQRTEQGDSAMYLCASSLHRGPGNTIYFGEGSWLTVV.

The chain joins TRBV5-1 to TRBJ2-7. This CDR3 comprises 14 residues. In germline, CDR1 is SGHRS, CDR2 YFSETQ. CDR3 protein: CASSLEHSSYEQYF.

The chain carries TRBV9 and TRBJ2-7. The CDR3 contains 12 residues. The germline gives CDR1 SGDLS, CDR2 YYNGEE. The CDR3 reads CASSGRIGEQYF.

The chain uses TRBV4-1 and TRBJ2-7; with no DNA, the TCRdb D assignment of TRBD1 cannot be verified. The CDR3 is made up of 17 amino acids. Germline lookup yields CDR1 MGHRA and CDR2 YSYEKL. The chain's CDR3 is CASSQGPWRGDPYEQYF.

This chain connects TRBV6-5 to TRBJ2-3; TCRdb's D gene call, TRBD1, goes unchecked for lack of DNA. Germline V gene lookup returns CDR1 MNHEY and CDR2 SVGAGI. This CDR3 has 15 amino acids. CDR3 residues: CASSSGQGVTDTQYF.

The chain has TRBV27 and TRBJ2-1; TCRdb indicates TRBD1, and absent DNA this call remains unverified. The CDR3 spans 14 residues. CDR1 is MNHEY and CDR2 is SMNVEV in the germline V gene (reference sequence). CDR3 loop: CASSSGAEDNEQFF.

The rearrangement uses TRBV6-5 and TRBJ2-1; TCRdb returns TRBD2, unconfirmable since there is no DNA. Germline CDR1 is MNHEY and CDR2 is SVGAGI. The CDR3 covers 14 residues. CDR3 in amino acids: CASSGGGERSEQFF.

The chain links TRBV28 to TRBJ1-4; TCRdb calls TRBD1, which cannot be checked without DNA. CDR3 length: 15 amino acids. From germline, CDR1 is MDHEN and CDR2 SYDVKM. CDR3 sequence reads: CASSSPTGSREKLFF.

The V call is TRBV29-1, the J call TRBJ2-7; TCRdb reports TRBD1, a call that lacks DNA to check it against. The CDR3 spans 13 residues. Germline V gives CDR1 SQVTM, CDR2 ANQGSEA. CDR3 protein: CSVTGDYSYEQYF.

The J gene is TRBJ2-1, the V gene TRBV7-2. This CDR3 has 11 amino acids. The germline V gene encodes CDR1 SGHTA and CDR2 FQGNSA. The CDR3 reads CASREYNEQFF.